The 13 T cell receptor beta chains presented below share a single source sample, sequenced in a study of blood T cell repertoires in COVID-19. The protocol was immunoSEQ multiplex PCR, while the TCRdb copy is restricted to in-frame clones and leaves out a portion. Of some 500,000 clones in the sample, 85% to 90% were seen once. The sequencing input was peripheral blood. Every receptor here comes from a woman in her fifties or sixties with COVID-19, enrolled during active disease.

This clone was observed a few times. This CDR3 is also generated by other DNA sequences in the sample. The chain recombines TRBV6-5 with TRBJ1-2; D is possibly TRBD1 (6 bases). Germline V CDR1 and CDR2: MNHEY, SVGAGI. V dropped 4 bases and J dropped 0 bases, with 9 bases sitting between them. The CDR3 runs 14 residues. Here the CDR3 reads CASSSRQANYGYTF. In DNA form, the CDR3 reads TGTGCCAGCAGTTCCAGACAGGCTAACTATGGCTACACCTTC.

The genes are TRBV6-5 and TRBJ2-2, with D hard to call. The germline CDR1 and CDR2 sequences are MNHEY and SVGAGI. This CDR3 has 14 residues. Trimming took 0 bases from V and 5 from J, leaving 7 bases between them. The DNA for the CDR3 is TGTGCCAGCAGTTACTCGTCCGGTACCGGGGAGCTGTTTTTT. This encodes CASSYSSGTGELFF.

This clone showed up just once. The gene calls are TRBV24-1 and TRBJ2-3; 8 positions agree with TRBD1. The V and J ends lost 4 bases and 2 bases, in that order; junction bases with no gene match: 4. CDR3 length: 15 amino acids. Per the germline V gene, CDR1 is KGHDR and CDR2 is SFDVKD. The DNA of the CDR3 is TGTGCCACCAGTGACAGACAGGGGTCCACAGATACGCAGTATTTT. Its protein product is CATSDRQGSTDTQYF.

This clone was recorded once. The chain is built from TRBV4-1 and TRBJ2-3; TRBD1 matches 8 bases. Germline V gives CDR1 MGHRA, CDR2 YSYEKL. J lost 6 bases, V lost 4 bases, and 3 bases had no gene match. This CDR3 spans 13 amino acids. The CDR3 region has the DNA TGCGCCAGCAGCCTTAGACAGGGGGATACGCAGTATTTT. As protein: CASSLRQGDTQYF.

The chain combines TRBV19 with TRBJ2-1; 10 nucleotides align to TRBD1. Germline-derived CDR1 and CDR2 are LNHDA and SQIVND (reference sequence). There are 16 residues in the CDR3. The J segment lost 7 bases and the V segment lost 2 bases, leaving 8 bases of the junction unmatched. The CDR3 loop is CASSIRGTGERNEQFF. Written as DNA, the CDR3 is TGTGCCAGTAGTATACGAGGGACAGGGGAGAGAAATGAGCAGTTCTTC. Variable domain in full (rest from reference TRBV19 and TRBJ2-1): DGGITQSPKYLFRKEGQNVTLSCEQNLNHDAMYWYRQDPGQGLRLIYYSQIVNDFQKGDIAEGYSVSREKKESFPLTVTSAQKNPTAFYLCASSIRGTGERNEQFFGPGTRLTVL.

This sequence joins TRBV4-1 and TRBJ1-1; D might be TRBD1 (6 bases). Germline V gene lookup returns CDR1 MGHRA and CDR2 YSYEKL. CDR3 length: 14 amino acids. Deletions cut 9 bases from V and 8 bases from J, with 22 bases between. The CDR3 region is CASGFQGRLPEAFF. In DNA form, the CDR3 reads TGCGCCAGTGGTTTCCAGGGGCGGTTACCCGAAGCTTTCTTT.

The rearrangement uses TRBV30 and TRBJ1-4, with D possibly matching TRBD1 (5 bases). Germline V gene sequence: CDR1 GTSNPN, CDR2 SVGIG (reference sequence). The V gene lost 7 bases and the J gene lost 6 bases, with 18 bases spanning the gap. CDR3 size: 14 residues. The CDR3 region is CAFLSGSGDEKLFF. As DNA, the CDR3 is TGTGCCTTTTTATCAGGGTCTGGGGATGAAAAACTGTTTTTT.

The chain carries TRBV6-4 and TRBJ2-2; D is possibly TRBD1 (6 bases). The germline CDR1 and CDR2 sequences are MRHNA and SNTAGT. This CDR3 spans 13 amino acids. Trimming took off 4 bases at V and 3 bases at J, with 6 bases between the two ends. The CDR3 loop is CASSAGDTGELFF. The CDR3 bases are TGTGCCAGCAGTGCAGGGGACACCGGGGAGCTGTTTTTT.

CDR3 bases: TGTGCCAGCAGTCCACCCAGGGGGAATTCTGGAAACACCATATATTTT. As protein: CASSPPRGNSGNTIYF. The chain combines TRBV28 with TRBJ1-3, with 7 bases that match TRBD1. Germline V gene lookup returns CDR1 MDHEN and CDR2 SYDVKM. This CDR3 spans 16 amino acids. Unmatched junction bases numbered 8, after V lost 5 bases and J lost 1 base.

This sequence joins TRBV2 and TRBJ2-1; 9 nucleotides line up with TRBD1. V was pared by 10 bases and J by 7 bases, with 8 bases of the junction left unmatched. The germline V gene encodes CDR1 SNHLY and CDR2 FYNNEI. The CDR3 has 13 residues. The CDR3: CATPGQGFNEQFF. The CDR3, as DNA: TGTGCCACCCCGGGACAGGGATTTAATGAGCAGTTCTTC.

V is TRBV9 and J is TRBJ2-7; 10 nucleotides agree with TRBD1. Germline loops: CDR1 SGDLS, CDR2 YYNGEE. The J segment lost 0 bases and the V segment lost 5 bases, leaving 8 bases of the junction unmatched. The CDR3 runs to 16 residues. CDR3 residues: CASSERQGANSYEQYF. The CDR3 DNA follows: TGTGCCAGCAGTGAACGACAGGGGGCAAACTCCTACGAGCAGTACTTC.

This rearrangement joins TRBV7-9 to TRBJ2-2; 7 positions match TRBD1. Germline values: CDR1 SEHNR, CDR2 FQNEAQ (reference sequence). This CDR3 region has 13 residues. J gave up 11 bases and V 5 bases, and 8 bases lay outside the gene matches. CDR3 sequence (DNA): TGTGCCAGCAGCATGGGACAGAATTCAGAGCTGTTTTTT. This codes for CASSMGQNSELFF.

The V gene is TRBV18, the J gene TRBJ2-2; D perhaps matches TRBD1 (5 bases). Trimming took 3 bases from V and 6 from J, leaving 8 bases between them. CDR3 length: 13 amino acids. Looked up from germline, CDR1 is KGHSH and CDR2 is LQKENI. The CDR3 DNA reads as TGTGCCAGCTCACCGACAGTGGCCGGGGAGCTGTTTTTT. Protein sequence: CASSPTVAGELFF.